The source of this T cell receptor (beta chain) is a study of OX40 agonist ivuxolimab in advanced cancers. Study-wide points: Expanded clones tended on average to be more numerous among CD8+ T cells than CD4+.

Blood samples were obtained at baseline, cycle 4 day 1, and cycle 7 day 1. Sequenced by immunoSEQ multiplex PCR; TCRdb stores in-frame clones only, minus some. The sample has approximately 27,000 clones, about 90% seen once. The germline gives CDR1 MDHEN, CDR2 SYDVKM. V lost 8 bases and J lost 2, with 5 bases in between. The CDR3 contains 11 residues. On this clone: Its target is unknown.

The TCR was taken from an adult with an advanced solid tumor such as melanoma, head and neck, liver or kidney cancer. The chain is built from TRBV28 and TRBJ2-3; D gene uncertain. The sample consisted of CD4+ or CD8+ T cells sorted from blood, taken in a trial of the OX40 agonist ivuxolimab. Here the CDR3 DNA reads TGTGCCAGCGCGGACACAGATACGCAGTATTTT. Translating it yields CASADTDTQYF.